Reported below is one TCR beta chain. Its antigen remains unknown. This entry is derived from a study of T-cell memory formation after mild COVID-19. Whole-study context: The study found TCR clusters largely donor specific.

The study's findings and limits: Several responding clones turned up in pre-infection memory, indicating that cross-reactive memory may have taken part. A balance of CD4 and CD8 characterized clones contracting day 15 to 85, whereas later expanders leaned CD4+.

Using constant-segment primers, 5'RACE produced TCR alpha and TCR beta cDNA libraries carrying sample barcodes and UMIs. One entry per CDR3 protein results from TCRdb running MiXCR on the 5' RACE reads. The repertoire holds 300,000 to 350,000 distinct CDR3 sequences, roughly 13% seen once, with around 21% in the top ten. With 2 bases removed from V and 3 bases from J, the gap between germline ends came to 8 bases. Germline V gene sequence: CDR1 PRHDT, CDR2 FYEKMQ (reference sequence). The CDR3 length is 14 residues. This rearrangement joins TRBV13 to TRBJ1-5; perhaps TRBD1 as D (6 bases). The clonotype originates from a man between 18 and 35 years old who had mild COVID-19 (a few samples of this study predate the infection). Cell type and time point are not known. Sequencing was performed on PBMCs or a T cell subset sorted from them (not recorded which). The CDR3 DNA sequence: TGTGCCAGCAGCTTATCAGGGGCCAATCAGCCCCAGCATTTT. Its translation: CASSLSGANQPQHF. The whole variable domain, remainder taken from reference TRBV13 and TRBJ1-5, is AAGVIQSPRHLIKEKRETATLKCYPIPRHDTVYWYQQGPGQDPQFLISFYEKMQSDKGSIPDRFSAQQFSDYHSELNMSSLELGDSALYFCASSLSGANQPQHFGDGTRLSIL.